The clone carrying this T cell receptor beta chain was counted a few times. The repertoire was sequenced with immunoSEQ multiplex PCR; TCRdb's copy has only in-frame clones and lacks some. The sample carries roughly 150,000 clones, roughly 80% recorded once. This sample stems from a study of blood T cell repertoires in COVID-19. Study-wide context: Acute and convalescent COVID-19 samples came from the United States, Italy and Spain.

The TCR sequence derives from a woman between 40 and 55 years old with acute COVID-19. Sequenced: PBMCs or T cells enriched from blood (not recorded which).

The chain's CDR3 is CATSGARGRVDEQFF. CDR3 DNA: TGTGCCACCAGTGGGGCCAGGGGGCGCGTGGATGAGCAGTTCTTC. The chain employs TRBV24-1 and TRBJ2-1; 8 bases match TRBD1. V shed 5 bases, J shed 8 bases, and the junction held 10 bases outside the gene matches. This CDR3 has 15 residues. Germline-derived CDR1 and CDR2 are KGHDR and SFDVKD.